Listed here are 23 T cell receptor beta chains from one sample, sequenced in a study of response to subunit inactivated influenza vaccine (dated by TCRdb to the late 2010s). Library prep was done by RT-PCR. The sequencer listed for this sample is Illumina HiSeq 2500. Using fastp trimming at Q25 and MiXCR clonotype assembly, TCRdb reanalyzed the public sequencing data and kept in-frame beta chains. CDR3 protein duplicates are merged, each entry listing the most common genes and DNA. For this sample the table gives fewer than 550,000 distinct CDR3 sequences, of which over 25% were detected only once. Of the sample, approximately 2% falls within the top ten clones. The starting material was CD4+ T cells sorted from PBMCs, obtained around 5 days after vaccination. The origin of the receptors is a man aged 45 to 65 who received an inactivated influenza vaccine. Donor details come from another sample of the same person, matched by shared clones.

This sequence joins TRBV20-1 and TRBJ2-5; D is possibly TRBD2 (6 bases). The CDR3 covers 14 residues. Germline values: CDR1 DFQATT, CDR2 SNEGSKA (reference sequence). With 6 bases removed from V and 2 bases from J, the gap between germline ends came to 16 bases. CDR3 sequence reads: CSARGGGGQETQYF. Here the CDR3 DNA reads TGCAGTGCGAGGGGCGGAGGAGGGCAAGAGACCCAGTACTTC.

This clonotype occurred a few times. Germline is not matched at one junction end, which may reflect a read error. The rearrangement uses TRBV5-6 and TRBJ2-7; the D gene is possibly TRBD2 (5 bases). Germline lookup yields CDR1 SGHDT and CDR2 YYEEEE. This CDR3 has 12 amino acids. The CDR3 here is CASSFFQTGNHF. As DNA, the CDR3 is TGTGCCAGCAGCTTTTTTCAGACCGGGAATCACTTC. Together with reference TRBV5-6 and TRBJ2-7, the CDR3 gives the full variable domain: DAGVTQSPTHLIKTRGQQVTLRCSPKSGHDTVSWYQQALGQGPQFIFQYYEEEERQRGNFPDRFSGHQFPNYSSELNVNALLLGDSALYLCASSFFQTGNHFGPGTRLTVT.

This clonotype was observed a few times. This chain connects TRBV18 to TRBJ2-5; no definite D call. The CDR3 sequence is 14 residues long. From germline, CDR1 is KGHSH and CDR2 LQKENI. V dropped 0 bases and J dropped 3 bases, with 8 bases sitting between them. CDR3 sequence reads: CASSPPGTKETQYF. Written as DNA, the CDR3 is TGTGCCAGCTCACCACCGGGAACGAAAGAGACCCAGTACTTC.

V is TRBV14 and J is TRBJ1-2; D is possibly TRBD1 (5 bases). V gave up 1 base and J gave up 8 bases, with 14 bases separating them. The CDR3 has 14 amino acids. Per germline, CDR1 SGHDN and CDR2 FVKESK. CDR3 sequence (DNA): TGTGCCAGCAGCCAAGTTGGGGGAGGAGAAGGCTACACCTTC. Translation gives CASSQVGGGEGYTF.

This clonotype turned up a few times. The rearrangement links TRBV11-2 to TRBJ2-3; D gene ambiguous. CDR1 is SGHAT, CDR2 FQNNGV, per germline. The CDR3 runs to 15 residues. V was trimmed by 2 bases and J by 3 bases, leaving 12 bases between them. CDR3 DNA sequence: TGTGCCAGCAGCTTAAATGTCGTGACTACAGATACGCAGTATTTT. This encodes CASSLNVVTTDTQYF.

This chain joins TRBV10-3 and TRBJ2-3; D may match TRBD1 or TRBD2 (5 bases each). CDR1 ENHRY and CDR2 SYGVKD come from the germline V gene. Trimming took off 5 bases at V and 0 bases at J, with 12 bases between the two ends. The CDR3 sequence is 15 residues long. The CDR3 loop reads CAISSVRGSTDTQYF. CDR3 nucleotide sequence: TGTGCCATCAGTTCAGTGAGGGGAAGCACAGATACGCAGTATTTT.

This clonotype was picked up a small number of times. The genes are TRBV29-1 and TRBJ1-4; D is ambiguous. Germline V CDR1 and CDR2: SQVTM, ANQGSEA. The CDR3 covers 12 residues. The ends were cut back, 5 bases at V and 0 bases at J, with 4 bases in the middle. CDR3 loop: CSVSATNEKLFF. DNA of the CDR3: TGCAGCGTTTCAGCAACTAATGAAAAACTGTTTTTT. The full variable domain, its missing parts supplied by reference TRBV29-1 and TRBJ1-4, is SAVISQKPSRDICQRGTSLTIQCQVDSQVTMMFWYRQQPGQSLTLIATANQGSEATYESGFVIDKFPISRPNLTFSTLTVSNMSPEDSSIYLCSVSATNEKLFFGSGTQLSVL.

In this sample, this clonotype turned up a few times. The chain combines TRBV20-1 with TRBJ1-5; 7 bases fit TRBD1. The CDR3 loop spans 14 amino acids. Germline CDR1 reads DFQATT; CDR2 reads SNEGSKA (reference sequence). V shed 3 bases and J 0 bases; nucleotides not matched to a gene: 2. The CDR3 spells CSASGTVSNQPQHF. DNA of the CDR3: TGCAGTGCTAGTGGGACAGTTAGCAATCAGCCCCAGCATTTT.

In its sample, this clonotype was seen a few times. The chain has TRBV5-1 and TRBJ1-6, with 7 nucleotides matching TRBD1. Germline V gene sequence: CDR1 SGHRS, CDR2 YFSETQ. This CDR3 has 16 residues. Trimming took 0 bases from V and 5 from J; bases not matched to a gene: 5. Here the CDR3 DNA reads TGCGCCAGCAGCTTGGGACCCGGACAGGATAATTCACCCCTCCACTTT. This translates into CASSLGPGQDNSPLHF.

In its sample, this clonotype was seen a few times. Here the CDR3 reads CSARSGGVSGTDTQYF. In nucleotides, the CDR3 is TGCAGTGCTAGGTCGGGGGGGGTCAGCGGTACGGATACGCAGTATTTT. The rearrangement joins TRBV20-1 to TRBJ2-3, with 8 bases that match TRBD2. Losses at the gene ends were 3 bases for V and 6 bases for J; bases not matched to a gene: 14. The V gene's germline CDR1 is DFQATT and CDR2 SNEGSKA (reference sequence). This CDR3 is 16 amino acids long.

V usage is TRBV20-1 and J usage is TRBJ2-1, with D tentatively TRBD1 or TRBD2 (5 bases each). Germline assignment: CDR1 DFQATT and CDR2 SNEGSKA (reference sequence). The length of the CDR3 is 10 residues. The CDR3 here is CRPGGFEQFF. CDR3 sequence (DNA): TGCAGACCTGGGGGATTTGAGCAGTTCTTC.

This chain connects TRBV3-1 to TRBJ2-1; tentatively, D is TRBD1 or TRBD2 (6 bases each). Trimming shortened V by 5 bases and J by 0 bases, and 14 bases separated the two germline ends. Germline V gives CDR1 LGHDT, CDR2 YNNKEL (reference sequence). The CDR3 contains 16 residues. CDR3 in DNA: TGTGCCAGCAGCACGACAACGGGGGCCTCCTACAATGAGCAGTTCTTC. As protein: CASSTTTGASYNEQFF.

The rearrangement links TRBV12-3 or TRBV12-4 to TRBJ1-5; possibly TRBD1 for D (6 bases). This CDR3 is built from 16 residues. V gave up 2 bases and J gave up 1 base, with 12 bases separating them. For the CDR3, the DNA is TGTGCCAGCAGTTTATCCGGGGGGCGCAGCAATCAGCCCCAGCATTTT. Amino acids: CASSLSGGRSNQPQHF.

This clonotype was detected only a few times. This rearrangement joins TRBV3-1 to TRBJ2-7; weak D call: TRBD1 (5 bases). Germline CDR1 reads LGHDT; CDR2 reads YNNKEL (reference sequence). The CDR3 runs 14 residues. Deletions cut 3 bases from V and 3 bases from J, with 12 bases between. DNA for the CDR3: TGTGCCAGCAGCCAGAGGACACTGAGCTACGAGCAGTACTTC. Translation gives CASSQRTLSYEQYF.

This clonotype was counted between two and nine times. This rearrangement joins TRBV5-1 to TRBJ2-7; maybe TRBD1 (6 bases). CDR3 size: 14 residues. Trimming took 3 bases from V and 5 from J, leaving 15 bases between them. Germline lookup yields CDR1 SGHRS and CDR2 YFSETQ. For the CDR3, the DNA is TGCGCCAGCAGCTCGGGACATTCGGTAAACGAGCAGTACTTC. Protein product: CASSSGHSVNEQYF.

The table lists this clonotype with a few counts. DNA for the CDR3: TGTGCCAGCAGTTACTCGAGTACAGCGGGAGGTTTAAATGAGCAGTTCTTC. Protein product: CASSYSSTAGGLNEQFF. The chain employs TRBV6-5 and TRBJ2-1; TRBD2 agrees at 9 bases. The CDR3 has 17 amino acids. CDR1 is MNHEY and CDR2 is SVGAGI in the germline V gene. Trimming at V came to 0 bases and at J to 7 bases, leaving 10 bases not matched to a gene.

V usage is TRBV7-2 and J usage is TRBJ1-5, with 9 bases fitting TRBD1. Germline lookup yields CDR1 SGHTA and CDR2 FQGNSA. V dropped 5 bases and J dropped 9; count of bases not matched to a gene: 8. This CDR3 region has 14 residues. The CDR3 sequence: CASSLRQGERPQHF. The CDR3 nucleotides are TGTGCCAGCAGCCTTAGACAGGGGGAGAGGCCCCAGCATTTT.

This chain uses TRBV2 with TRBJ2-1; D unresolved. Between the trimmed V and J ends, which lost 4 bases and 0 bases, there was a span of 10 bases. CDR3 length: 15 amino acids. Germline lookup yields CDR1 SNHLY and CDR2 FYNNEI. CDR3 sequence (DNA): TGTGCCAGCAGTGCGTTGGCAAGCTCCTACAATGAGCAGTTCTTC. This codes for CASSALASSYNEQFF.

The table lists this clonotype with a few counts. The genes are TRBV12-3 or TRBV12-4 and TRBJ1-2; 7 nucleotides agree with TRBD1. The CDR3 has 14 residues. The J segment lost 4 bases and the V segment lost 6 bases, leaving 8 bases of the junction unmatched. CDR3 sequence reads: CASSTGTASYGYTF. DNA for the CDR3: TGTGCCAGCAGCACTGGGACAGCCTCCTATGGCTACACCTTC.

In DNA form, the CDR3 reads TGTGCCACCTGCCCAGGGGGCTCAAGGGATACGCAGTATTTT. As protein: CATCPGGSRDTQYF. The rearrangement links TRBV6-1 to TRBJ2-3, with TRBD1 matching 8 bases. The CDR3 spans 14 residues. The germline gives CDR1 MNHNS, CDR2 SASEGT. The V segment lost 10 bases and the J segment 6 bases; nucleotides outside the gene matches: 12.

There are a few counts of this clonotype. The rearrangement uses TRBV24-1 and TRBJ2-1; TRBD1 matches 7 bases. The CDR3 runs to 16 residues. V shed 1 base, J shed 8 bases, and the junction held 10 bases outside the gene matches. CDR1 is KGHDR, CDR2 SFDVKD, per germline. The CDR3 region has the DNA TGTGCCACCAGTGATTTCCGGACAGGATCCATGCATGAGCAGTTCTTC. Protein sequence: CATSDFRTGSMHEQFF.

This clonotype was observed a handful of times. The CDR3 nucleotides read TGCAGTGTACGCTTAGCGGGGCTATTTAACCAAGAGACCCAGTACTTC. The encoded protein is CSVRLAGLFNQETQYF. The gene calls are TRBV20-1 and TRBJ2-5, with 8 bases fitting TRBD2. The V gene end was trimmed by 7 bases and the J gene end by 0 bases; junction bases not matched to a gene: 13. The CDR3 consists of 16 residues. Germline V gives CDR1 DFQATT, CDR2 SNEGSKA (reference sequence).

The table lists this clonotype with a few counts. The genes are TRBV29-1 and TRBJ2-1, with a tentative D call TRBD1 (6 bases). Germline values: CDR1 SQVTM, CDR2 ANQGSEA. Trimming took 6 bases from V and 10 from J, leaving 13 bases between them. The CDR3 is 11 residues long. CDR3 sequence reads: CSVNARGEQFF. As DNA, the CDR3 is TGCAGCGTGAACGCAAGGGGGGAGCAGTTCTTC.